A selection of T cell receptor beta chains follows, all from one sample in a study of CD8 T cells in Susac syndrome. TCRdb reprocessed the immunoSEQ multiplex PCR reads via MiXCR and lists one record per CDR3 protein. Among fewer than 150,000 distinct CDR3 sequences listed, approximately 95% were seen once. Sequenced material: CD8+ T cells from PBMCs. The receptors come from a human donor with Susac syndrome. Both conserved end residues are part of each CDR3. Fields, in order: D gene, J gene, V gene, clone size, CDR3 protein, CDR3 DNA. A D gene is named only where the DNA matches it firmly. Expanded clones are given a class, and other clones once, few, many or no size at all.

d_call: TRBD1
j_call: TRBJ1-1
v_call: TRBV11-3
clone_size: .
cdr3_aa: CASSSDRDSLNMNTEAFF
cdr3_nt: TGTGCCAGCAGCTCAGACCGGGACAGCCTTAACATGAACACTGAAGCTTTCTTT

d_call: .
j_call: TRBJ1-5
v_call: TRBV9
clone_size: .
cdr3_aa: CASSVGEGNQPQHF
cdr3_nt: TGTGCCAGCAGCGTAGGCGAAGGGAATCAGCCCCAGCATTTT

d_call: .
j_call: TRBJ2-3
v_call: TRBV28
clone_size: .
cdr3_aa: CASRPTSDTQYF
cdr3_nt: TGTGCCAGCAGGCCGACTTCAGATACGCAGTATTTT

d_call: .
j_call: TRBJ2-7
v_call: TRBV5-4
clone_size: .
cdr3_aa: CASSFSEGDPYEQYF
cdr3_nt: TGTGCCAGCAGCTTTTCGGAGGGGGACCCCTACGAGCAGTACTTC

d_call: .
j_call: TRBJ1-4
v_call: TRBV11-2
clone_size: .
cdr3_aa: CASSSLEEKLFF
cdr3_nt: TGTGCCAGCAGCTCCCTGGAAGAAAAACTGTTTTTT

d_call: .
j_call: TRBJ1-1
v_call: TRBV2
clone_size: .
cdr3_aa: CASSEGQGNTEAFF
cdr3_nt: TGTGCCAGCTCCGAAGGGCAGGGGAACACTGAAGCTTTCTTT

d_call: .
j_call: TRBJ2-1
v_call: TRBV9
clone_size: .
cdr3_aa: CASSVSGVAQFF
cdr3_nt: TGTGCCAGCAGCGTATCCGGGGTAGCGCAGTTCTTC

d_call: TRBD1
j_call: TRBJ1-1
v_call: TRBV27
clone_size: .
cdr3_aa: CASSLENRGFSEAFF
cdr3_nt: TGTGCCAGCAGTTTAGAAAACAGGGGATTCTCTGAAGCTTTCTTT

d_call: .
j_call: TRBJ2-3
v_call: TRBV27
clone_size: few
cdr3_aa: CASSFSGTDTQYF
cdr3_nt: TGTGCCAGCAGTTTTTCTGGCACAGATACGCAGTATTTT

d_call: .
j_call: TRBJ2-3
v_call: TRBV7-9
clone_size: once
cdr3_aa: CASSPRQSWEQYF
cdr3_nt: TGTGCCAGCAGCCCCAGACAGTCCTGGGAGCAGTATTTT

d_call: .
j_call: TRBJ2-7
v_call: TRBV27
clone_size: .
cdr3_aa: CASARRIHEQYF
cdr3_nt: TGTGCCAGCGCCCGGAGGATCCACGAGCAGTACTTC

d_call: TRBD2
j_call: TRBJ2-7
v_call: TRBV7-8
clone_size: .
cdr3_aa: CASGPEGGAMVHEQYF
cdr3_nt: TGTGCCAGCGGACCAGAGGGAGGGGCAATGGTCCACGAGCAGTACTTC

d_call: .
j_call: TRBJ1-1
v_call: TRBV10-3
clone_size: .
cdr3_aa: CAITEDRNTEAFF
cdr3_nt: TGTGCCATCACCGAGGACAGGAACACTGAAGCTTTCTTT

d_call: .
j_call: TRBJ2-2
v_call: TRBV20-1
clone_size: .
cdr3_aa: CSAREGSPGELFF
cdr3_nt: TGCAGTGCGCGAGAAGGTTCCCCCGGGGAGCTGTTTTTT

d_call: .
j_call: TRBJ2-1
v_call: TRBV20-1
clone_size: .
cdr3_aa: CSATREVSVADEQFF
cdr3_nt: TGCAGTGCTACTAGAGAAGTTTCGGTAGCGGATGAGCAGTTCTTC

d_call: .
j_call: TRBJ1-1
v_call: TRBV7-9
clone_size: .
cdr3_aa: CASSPGGAAFF
cdr3_nt: TGTGCCAGCAGCCCGGGCGGAGCAGCTTTCTTT

d_call: .
j_call: TRBJ1-1
v_call: TRBV3-1
clone_size: .
cdr3_aa: CASSQEVRAEAFF
cdr3_nt: TGTGCCAGCAGCCAAGAAGTTCGGGCAGAAGCTTTCTTT

d_call: TRBD1
j_call: TRBJ1-5
v_call: TRBV20-1
clone_size: .
cdr3_aa: CSARQPGQGEVDFNQPQHF
cdr3_nt: TGCAGTGCTCGCCAACCGGGACAGGGGGAGGTGGACTTCAATCAGCCCCAGCATTTT

d_call: TRBD1
j_call: TRBJ1-1
v_call: TRBV12-3/TRBV12-4
clone_size: once
cdr3_aa: CASSFLRDRVLESTEAFF
cdr3_nt: TGTGCCAGCAGTTTCCTGAGGGACAGGGTCTTGGAGAGCACTGAAGCTTTCTTT

d_call: .
j_call: TRBJ1-1
v_call: TRBV6-5
clone_size: once
cdr3_aa: CASSYDSREIGAEAFF
cdr3_nt: TGTGCCAGCAGTTACGACTCCAGGGAGATAGGGGCTGAAGCTTTCTTT

d_call: .
j_call: TRBJ1-2
v_call: TRBV19
clone_size: .
cdr3_aa: CASSIPGTHYGYTF
cdr3_nt: TGTGCCAGTAGTATCCCCGGGACACACTATGGCTACACCTTC

d_call: .
j_call: TRBJ1-2
v_call: TRBV11-2
clone_size: .
cdr3_aa: CASSPNRGPYGYTF
cdr3_nt: TGTGCCAGCAGCCCTAACAGAGGCCCGTATGGCTACACCTTC

d_call: .
j_call: TRBJ2-3
v_call: TRBV27
clone_size: .
cdr3_aa: CASSFVNSPDTQYF
cdr3_nt: TGTGCCAGCAGTTTCGTTAACAGCCCAGATACGCAGTATTTT

d_call: .
j_call: TRBJ2-2
v_call: TRBV30
clone_size: .
cdr3_aa: CACLGEGELFF
cdr3_nt: TGTGCCTGCCTGGGTGAAGGGGAGCTGTTTTTT

d_call: TRBD1
j_call: TRBJ2-7
v_call: TRBV11-2
clone_size: .
cdr3_aa: CASSLGTGAAEQYF
cdr3_nt: TGTGCCAGCAGCTTAGGGACAGGGGCAGCCGAGCAGTACTTC

d_call: .
j_call: TRBJ1-2
v_call: TRBV5-4
clone_size: .
cdr3_aa: CASSPGTEIYGYTF
cdr3_nt: TGTGCCAGCAGCCCCGGGACGGAAATCTATGGCTACACCTTC

d_call: TRBD1
j_call: TRBJ1-2
v_call: TRBV9
clone_size: once
cdr3_aa: CASSVGTGVDYGYTF
cdr3_nt: TGTGCCAGCAGCGTGGGGACAGGGGTGGACTATGGCTACACCTTC

d_call: .
j_call: TRBJ2-2
v_call: TRBV9
clone_size: .
cdr3_aa: CASSVVPWGSANTGELFF
cdr3_nt: TGTGCCAGCAGCGTAGTTCCCTGGGGTTCCGCGAACACCGGGGAGCTGTTTTTT

d_call: .
j_call: TRBJ1-5
v_call: TRBV28
clone_size: .
cdr3_aa: CASSFRGLGNQPQHF
cdr3_nt: TGTGCCAGCAGTTTCCGGGGACTGGGCAATCAGCCCCAGCATTTT

d_call: .
j_call: TRBJ2-3
v_call: TRBV27
clone_size: .
cdr3_aa: CASSLGRVHTQYF
cdr3_nt: TGTGCCAGCAGTTTGGGCAGGGTCCATACGCAGTATTTT

d_call: .
j_call: TRBJ1-1
v_call: TRBV6-5
clone_size: .
cdr3_aa: CASSYLGVAEAFF
cdr3_nt: TGTGCCAGCAGTTACCTAGGGGTAGCTGAAGCTTTCTTT

d_call: .
j_call: TRBJ2-3
v_call: TRBV19
clone_size: .
cdr3_aa: CASERAHAADTQYF
cdr3_nt: TGTGCCAGTGAGAGGGCCCACGCCGCAGATACGCAGTATTTT

d_call: TRBD2
j_call: TRBJ2-7
v_call: TRBV9
clone_size: .
cdr3_aa: CASSAHSGSTYEQYF
cdr3_nt: TGTGCCAGCAGCGCCCATAGCGGGAGCACCTACGAGCAGTACTTC

d_call: .
j_call: TRBJ2-7
v_call: TRBV5-6
clone_size: .
cdr3_aa: CASSQMRRYYEQYF
cdr3_nt: TGTGCCAGCAGCCAGATGAGGCGGTATTACGAGCAGTACTTC

d_call: .
j_call: TRBJ2-4
v_call: TRBV5-1
clone_size: .
cdr3_aa: CASSLDPTGLAGPKRDIQYF
cdr3_nt: TGCGCCAGCAGCTTGGATCCCACAGGCCTGGCAGGCCCAAAGAGGGACATTCAGTACTTC

d_call: .
j_call: TRBJ2-7
v_call: TRBV20-1
clone_size: .
cdr3_aa: CSASPRFDSYEQYF
cdr3_nt: TGCAGTGCTAGTCCGCGGTTTGACTCCTACGAGCAGTACTTC

d_call: TRBD2
j_call: TRBJ2-5
v_call: TRBV12-3/TRBV12-4
clone_size: .
cdr3_aa: CASSFLAGKETQYF
cdr3_nt: TGTGCCAGCAGTTTCCTAGCGGGAAAAGAGACCCAGTACTTC

d_call: TRBD2
j_call: TRBJ2-1
v_call: TRBV4-2
clone_size: .
cdr3_aa: CASSQLAGGYNEQFF
cdr3_nt: TGTGCCAGCAGTCAACTAGCGGGAGGCTACAATGAGCAGTTCTTC

d_call: TRBD2
j_call: TRBJ2-1
v_call: TRBV12-3/TRBV12-4
clone_size: .
cdr3_aa: CASSRPGGGGMADEQFF
cdr3_nt: TGTGCCAGCAGTCGCCCGGGGGGGGGCGGGATGGCCGATGAGCAGTTCTTC

d_call: .
j_call: TRBJ2-7
v_call: TRBV6-6
clone_size: .
cdr3_aa: CASSKTGPIIEQYF
cdr3_nt: TGTGCCAGCAGTAAAACCGGGCCCATCATCGAGCAGTACTTC

d_call: .
j_call: TRBJ2-1
v_call: TRBV25-1
clone_size: .
cdr3_aa: CASSETLYNEQFF
cdr3_nt: TGTGCCAGCAGTGAAACGTTATACAATGAGCAGTTCTTC

d_call: TRBD1
j_call: TRBJ1-1
v_call: TRBV7-9
clone_size: once
cdr3_aa: CASGRTGDQNTEAFF
cdr3_nt: TGTGCCAGCGGTCGGACAGGGGATCAAAACACTGAAGCTTTCTTT

d_call: TRBD1
j_call: TRBJ2-2
v_call: TRBV27
clone_size: .
cdr3_aa: CASSYATGAVGELFF
cdr3_nt: TGTGCCAGCAGTTACGCGACAGGGGCAGTCGGGGAGCTGTTTTTT

d_call: .
j_call: TRBJ1-1
v_call: TRBV9
clone_size: .
cdr3_aa: CASSPARDEAFF
cdr3_nt: TGTGCCAGCAGCCCCGCCAGGGACGAAGCTTTCTTT

d_call: .
j_call: TRBJ1-1
v_call: TRBV28
clone_size: once
cdr3_aa: CASSWNTEAFF
cdr3_nt: TGTGCCAGCAGTTGGAACACTGAAGCTTTCTTT

d_call: TRBD1
j_call: TRBJ2-7
v_call: TRBV13
clone_size: .
cdr3_aa: CASSARDRGYEQYF
cdr3_nt: TGTGCCAGCAGCGCAAGGGACAGGGGGTACGAGCAGTACTTC

d_call: .
j_call: TRBJ1-3
v_call: TRBV4-1
clone_size: .
cdr3_aa: CASSQDRESGNTIYF
cdr3_nt: TGCGCCAGCAGCCAAGATCGGGAGTCTGGAAACACCATATATTTT

d_call: TRBD2
j_call: TRBJ2-3
v_call: TRBV24-1
clone_size: .
cdr3_aa: CATSDSRTSGGFTDTQYF
cdr3_nt: TGTGCCACCAGTGACTCTAGGACTAGCGGGGGTTTCACAGATACGCAGTATTTT

d_call: TRBD1
j_call: TRBJ2-5
v_call: TRBV6-8
clone_size: .
cdr3_aa: CASPRQGHFTGETQYF
cdr3_nt: TGTGCCAGCCCGCGACAGGGGCATTTTACGGGGGAGACCCAGTACTTC

d_call: TRBD2
j_call: TRBJ2-7
v_call: TRBV9
clone_size: .
cdr3_aa: CASSPSGPPDEQYF
cdr3_nt: TGTGCCAGCAGCCCTAGCGGGCCGCCCGACGAGCAGTACTTC

d_call: TRBD1
j_call: TRBJ2-2
v_call: TRBV6-5
clone_size: .
cdr3_aa: CASTSGTGWTGELFF
cdr3_nt: TGTGCCAGCACCTCTGGGACAGGGTGGACCGGGGAGCTGTTTTTT

d_call: .
j_call: TRBJ1-1
v_call: TRBV18
clone_size: once
cdr3_aa: CASSLKTTEAFF
cdr3_nt: TGTGCCAGCTCATTAAAGACCACTGAAGCTTTCTTT

d_call: TRBD2
j_call: TRBJ2-7
v_call: TRBV9
clone_size: .
cdr3_aa: CASSPRGDSYEQYF
cdr3_nt: TGTGCCAGCAGCCCCCGGGGGGATTCCTACGAGCAGTACTTC

d_call: .
j_call: TRBJ2-1
v_call: TRBV7-9
clone_size: .
cdr3_aa: CASSLISPTSCNEQFF
cdr3_nt: TGTGCCAGCAGCTTAATAAGCCCCACTAGCTGCAATGAGCAGTTCTTC

d_call: .
j_call: TRBJ2-7
v_call: TRBV5-6
clone_size: few
cdr3_aa: CASSLGTGAYEQYF
cdr3_nt: TGTGCCAGCAGCTTGGGTACGGGGGCCTACGAGCAGTACTTC